This TCR beta chain is from a study of beta chain features in type 1 diabetes. This clone showed up just a few times. As yet, its antigen is unknown. Expressed TCRB transcripts were sequenced after all isolated RNA was converted to cDNA. TCRdb's copy holds only in-frame clones and misses some; the assay was immunoSEQ multiplex PCR. The sample has about 150,000 clones, about 9.4% seen once. The CDR3 extends over 14 amino acids. V lost 0 bases to trimming and J lost 7 bases; unmatched junction nucleotides: 5. The germline V gene encodes CDR1 MNHEY and CDR2 SVGAGI. Whole-study results and caveats: People with Type 1 diabetes carried modestly yet significantly shorter TCRB CDR3s in all four CD4+ subsets.

The chain combines TRBV6-5 with TRBJ1-2, with 7 bases that match TRBD1. The sequenced sample was central memory CD4+ T cells from blood. This clonotype was obtained from a man younger than 40 with type 1 diabetes. As DNA, the CDR3 is TGTGCCAGCAGTTACTCTCAGGGGGAGCGTGGCTACACCTTC. It translates to CASSYSQGERGYTF.